This T cell receptor (beta chain) originates from a study of cytomegalovirus exposure and HLA in healthy donors. Vbeta (60) and Jbeta (13) primers were used in the PCR. The assay was immunoSEQ multiplex PCR, and TCRdb's table has in-frame clones only and misses some. The sample yields about 69,000 clones, about 75% seen once. Trimming shortened V by 3 bases and J by 2 bases, and 7 bases separated the two germline ends. From germline, CDR1 is MGHRA and CDR2 YSYEKL. The CDR3 length is 14 residues. The sample consisted of PBMCs. The gene calls are TRBV4-1 and TRBJ1-4; TRBD1 might be the D (5 bases). This TCR came from a man between 18 and 35 years old in good health and CMV-seronegative. Written as DNA, the CDR3 is TGCGCCAGCAGCCAGAGACAGACTAATGAAAAACTGTTTTTT. It encodes CASSQRQTNEKLFF.